The 14 T cell receptor beta chains given below trace back to one sample, sequenced in a study of blood T cells in healthy people across ages. Primers used in a second PCR of about 6 to 12 cycles were a sample-barcoded 5' primer and a J-beta primer mix. TCRdb re-called the 5' RACE reads through MiXCR, storing one row per CDR3 protein. The data show roughly 1.5 million distinct CDR3 sequences, approximately 43% seen once. What was sequenced was blood. Receptors originate from a woman younger than 30 in good health.

This clonotype has more than one count but fewer than ten. The rearrangement joins TRBV7-3 to TRBJ2-1, with TRBD2 matching 10 bases. The V gene's germline CDR1 is SGHTA and CDR2 FQGTGA. V shed 1 base and J 3 bases; nucleotides not matched to a gene: 3. CDR3 size: 16 residues. The CDR3 here is CASSLISSGSYNEQFF. The CDR3 DNA sequence: TGTGCCAGCAGCTTAATTTCTAGCGGGAGCTACAATGAGCAGTTCTTC.

This rearrangement joins TRBV2 to TRBJ2-1; 8 bases are shared with TRBD2. The germline CDR1 and CDR2 sequences are SNHLY and FYNNEI. V shed 7 bases and J 6 bases; nucleotides not matched to a gene: 5. The CDR3 runs 13 residues. Here the CDR3 reads CASMSGGPNEQFF. The DNA of the CDR3 is TGTGCCAGCATGAGCGGGGGACCCAATGAGCAGTTCTTC.

V is TRBV4-3 and J is TRBJ2-1; 9 bases are shared with TRBD2. The CDR3 contains 18 residues. V shed 0 bases, J shed 4 bases, and the junction held 10 bases outside the gene matches. From germline, CDR1 is LGHNA and CDR2 YSLEER. CDR3 region: CASSQDPIAGDWYNEQFF. CDR3 DNA: TGCGCCAGCAGCCAAGATCCGATAGCGGGGGACTGGTACAATGAGCAGTTCTTC.

The chain joins TRBV20-1 to TRBJ1-1; D uncertain. In germline, CDR1 is DFQATT, CDR2 SNEGSKA (reference sequence). Deletions cut 1 base from V and 2 bases from J, with 14 bases between. The CDR3 is 15 residues long. Here the CDR3 reads CSARGALKINTEAFF. The CDR3 nucleotides are TGCAGTGCTAGAGGAGCATTAAAGATTAACACTGAAGCTTTCTTT.

This clonotype was detected only a few times. The chain links TRBV14 to TRBJ2-5, with D perhaps TRBD2 (5 bases). Germline assignment: CDR1 SGHDN and CDR2 FVKESK. CDR3 size: 11 residues. V shed 3 bases and J shed 11 bases, with 10 bases lying between them. This CDR3 reads CASSHAWEQYF. CDR3 in DNA: TGTGCCAGCAGCCACGCGTGGGAGCAGTACTTC.

The CDR3 sequence is CASSQDRYERYF. CDR3 in DNA: TGCGCCAGCAGCCAAGATAGGTACGAGCGGTACTTC. The chain uses TRBV4-1 and TRBJ2-4; unclear D gene. This CDR3 region has 12 residues. CDR1 is MGHRA and CDR2 is YSYEKL in the germline V gene. V was clipped by 0 bases and J by 15 bases, with 12 bases between them.

The chain couples TRBV28 to TRBJ2-3; D not certain. From germline, CDR1 is MDHEN and CDR2 SYDVKM. The CDR3 length is 15 residues. The V gene lost 8 bases and the J gene lost 2 bases, with 17 bases spanning the gap. CDR3 nucleotide sequence: TGTGCCAGCTCGCTATTGCGGTCGTCCACAGATACGCAGTATTTT. Amino acids: CASSLLRSSTDTQYF.

V is TRBV6-2 or TRBV6-3 and J is TRBJ2-5; 7 bases agree with TRBD1. Germline CDR1 is MNHEY and CDR2 is SVGEGT. The CDR3 is 15 residues long. V lost 6 bases to trimming and J lost 5 bases; unmatched junction nucleotides: 12. Here the CDR3 DNA reads TGTGCCAGCAGAAGCATACAGGGGACCCAGGAGACCCAGTACTTC. Its translation is CASRSIQGTQETQYF.

This clonotype was found a few times. The V gene is TRBV3-1, the J gene TRBJ2-1, with 8 bases matching TRBD2. There are 16 residues in the CDR3. Germline CDR1 LGHDT, CDR2 YNNKEL (reference sequence). The V and J ends lost 4 bases and 7 bases, in that order; junction bases with no gene match: 12. For the CDR3, the DNA is TGTGCCAGCAGCCTTCGTAAAGCGGGAGTGGGAAATGAGCAGTTCTTC. Translated, it gives CASSLRKAGVGNEQFF.

The chain employs TRBV29-1 and TRBJ1-1, with D unresolved. V shed 3 bases and J shed 5 bases, with 16 bases lying between them. The CDR3 extends over 14 amino acids. Germline V gene sequence: CDR1 SQVTM, CDR2 ANQGSEA. Here the CDR3 DNA reads TGCAGCGTTGATCCCTCCGCTAGGGCAACTGAAGCTTTCTTT. Its translation is CSVDPSARATEAFF.

The chain is built from TRBV7-2 and TRBJ2-1; the match to TRBD2 covers 11 bases. Trimming cost V 1 base and J 5 bases; bases outside gene matches: 4. The germline V gene encodes CDR1 SGHTA and CDR2 FQGNSA. The CDR3 extends over 16 amino acids. The CDR3 coding sequence is TGTGCCAGCAGCTTAGGTCCGGGACTAGCGGACAATGAGCAGTTCTTC. This gives the protein CASSLGPGLADNEQFF.

This clonotype was detected only once. J is TRBJ2-1 and V is TRBV4-3, with TRBD2 as a possible D gene (8 bases). CDR3 length equals 17 residues. Germline V CDR1 and CDR2: LGHNA, YSLEER. V was clipped by 5 bases and J by 6 bases, with 23 bases between them. The CDR3 DNA follows: TGCGCCAGCAGCTTAAGGGGGCATAGCGGGAAGGGCAATGAGCAGTTCTTC. It translates to CASSLRGHSGKGNEQFF.

The chain employs TRBV5-1 and TRBJ2-3; 9 nucleotides line up with TRBD2. This CDR3 has 15 amino acids. With 0 bases clipped from V and 8 bases from J, the junction kept 7 bases outside the gene matches. Germline assignment: CDR1 SGHRS and CDR2 YFSETQ. CDR3 coding DNA: TGCGCCAGCAGCTTGGGCGGGGGGGCCTCGGCTACGCAGTATTTT. Translated, it gives CASSLGGGASATQYF.

As for this clonotype: This may be a read error: a much more frequent sequence differs by one nucleotide. The gene calls are TRBV20-1 and TRBJ2-5; 10 bases agree with TRBD1. Germline CDR1 DFQATT, CDR2 SNEGSKA (reference sequence). The CDR3 has 15 amino acids. CDR3 in amino acids: CSARVGTGELEAQYF. The CDR3 bases are TGCAGTGCTAGAGTTGGGACAGGGGAGTTAGAGGCCCAGTACTTC.